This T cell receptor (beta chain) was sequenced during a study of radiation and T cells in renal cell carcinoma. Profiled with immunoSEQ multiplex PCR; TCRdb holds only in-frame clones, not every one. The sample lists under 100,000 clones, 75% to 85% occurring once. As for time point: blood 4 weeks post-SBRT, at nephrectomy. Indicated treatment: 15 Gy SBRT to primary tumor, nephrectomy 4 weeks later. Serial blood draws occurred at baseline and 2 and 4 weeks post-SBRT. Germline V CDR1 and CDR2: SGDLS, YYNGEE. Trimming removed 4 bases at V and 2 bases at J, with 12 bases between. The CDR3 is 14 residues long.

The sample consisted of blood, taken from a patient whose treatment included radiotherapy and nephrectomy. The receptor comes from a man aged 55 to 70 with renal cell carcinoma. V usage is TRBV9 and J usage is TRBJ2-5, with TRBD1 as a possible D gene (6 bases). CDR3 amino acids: CASSRPGQQETQYF. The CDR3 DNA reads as TGTGCCAGCAGCCGTCCGGGACAACAAGAGACCCAGTACTTC.